The TCR beta chain under discussion was sequenced for a study of T-cell reconstitution after alpha-beta-depleted transplantation in children. This clonotype was detected ten times or more. As it was prepared, the TCRbeta library received unique molecular identifiers. Via MiXCR, TCRdb re-called the PCR reads, giving one row per CDR3 protein. The table has approximately 91,000 distinct CDR3 sequences, roughly 8.4% seen once. The clonotype comes from a human donor who donated a stem cell graft to a child with congenital amegakaryocytic thrombocytopenia. Sequences were derived from PBMCs from the stem cell graft donor, sampled from the stem cell graft.

CDR3 sequence: CASSDRGLLNTGELFF. Here the CDR3 DNA reads TGTGCCAGCAGCGACAGGGGACTGTTAAACACCGGGGAGCTGTTTTTT. V is TRBV7-8 and J is TRBJ2-2; 8 positions agree with TRBD1. The CDR3 spans 16 residues. Germline-derived CDR1 and CDR2 are SGHVS and FQNEAQ. The V segment lost 5 bases and the J segment 2 bases; nucleotides outside the gene matches: 7.